Below, 18 T cell receptor beta chains from the same sample are listed, as sequenced in a study of early T cells in non-severe SARS-CoV-2 infection. Via MiXCR, TCRdb re-called the 5' RACE reads, giving one row per CDR3 protein. The sample carries about 71,000 distinct CDR3 sequences, around 12% recorded once. This specimen consisted of whole blood, obtained at baseline. The receptors here all came from an adult who was a healthcare worker with PCR-confirmed SARS-CoV-2 infection or an uninfected control (not recorded which).

At least ten counts were recorded for this clonotype. The chain joins TRBV20-1 to TRBJ2-1, with no clear D. With 3 bases removed from V and 0 bases from J, the gap between germline ends came to 15 bases. There are 16 residues in the CDR3. Germline CDR1 and CDR2: DFQATT and SNEGSKA (reference sequence). The CDR3 DNA sequence: TGCAGTGCTAGCCCACTTCCTCAGATCTCCTACAATGAGCAGTTCTTC. This gives the protein CSASPLPQISYNEQFF.

This clonotype came up a few times. The J gene is TRBJ1-2, the V gene TRBV3-1; 8 nucleotides align to TRBD1. J gave up 8 bases and V 6 bases, and 17 bases lay outside the gene matches. Germline assignment: CDR1 LGHDT and CDR2 YNNKEL (reference sequence). The CDR3 has 16 residues. The CDR3 coding sequence is TGTGCCAGCAGTGATACACGAAAGGGGACAGGATACGGCTACACCTTC. Translating it yields CASSDTRKGTGYGYTF. The whole variable domain, remainder taken from reference TRBV3-1 and TRBJ1-2, is DTAVSQTPKYLVTQMGNDKSIKCEQNLGHDTMYWYKQDSKKFLKIMFSYNNKELIINETVPNRFSPKSPDKAHLNLHINSLELGDSAVYFCASSDTRKGTGYGYTFGSGTRLTVV.

This sequence joins TRBV5-1 and TRBJ2-5; no firm D call. This CDR3 spans 16 amino acids. Trimming cost V 4 bases and J 5 bases, with 21 bases left between them. The germline CDR1 and CDR2 sequences are SGHRS and YFSETQ. CDR3 amino acids: CASSAGAANQAETQYF. CDR3 sequence (DNA): TGCGCCAGCAGCGCCGGTGCGGCCAATCAGGCGGAGACCCAGTACTTC. The entire variable domain, with the rest obtained from reference TRBV5-1 and TRBJ2-5, is as follows: KAGVTQTPRYLIKTRGQQVTLSCSPISGHRSVSWYQQTPGQGLQFLFEYFSETQRNKGNFPGRFSGRQFSNSRSEMNVSTLELGDSALYLCASSAGAANQAETQYFGPGTRLLVL.

The sample holds a few counts of this clonotype. The V and J genes are TRBV5-4 and TRBJ2-7; 10 bases agree with TRBD1. The germline V gene encodes CDR1 SGHNT and CDR2 YYREEE (reference sequence). J lost 4 bases, V lost 4 bases, and 8 bases had no gene match. The CDR3 extends over 15 amino acids. This CDR3 reads CASSQLDRGQYEQYF. The CDR3 nucleotides read TGTGCCAGCAGCCAGTTAGACAGGGGGCAATACGAGCAGTACTTC.

In its sample, this clonotype was seen many times. The chain uses TRBV28 and TRBJ1-5; D perhaps matches TRBD1 (5 bases). The CDR3 runs to 14 residues. The germline CDR1 and CDR2 sequences are MDHEN and SYDVKM. V was clipped by 3 bases and J by 4 bases, with 10 bases between them. For the CDR3, the DNA is TGTGCCAGCAGTTTGGGGCCAGGGAATCAGCCCCAGCATTTT. Translated: CASSLGPGNQPQHF. The variable domain in full, completed from reference TRBV28 and TRBJ1-5, reads DVKVTQSSRYLVKRTGEKVFLECVQDMDHENMFWYRQDPGLGLRLIYFSYDVKMKEKGDIPEGYSVSREKKERFSLILESASTNQTSMYLCASSLGPGNQPQHFGDGTRLSIL.

The genes are TRBV11-2 and TRBJ2-7, with 11 bases identical to TRBD2. Per germline, CDR1 SGHAT and CDR2 FQNNGV. The CDR3 has 14 residues. Losses at the gene ends were 6 bases for V and 7 bases for J; bases not matched to a gene: 8. Here the CDR3 DNA reads TGTGCCAGCAGAAATAGCGGGGGGGCCTTTGAGCAGTACTTC. Amino acid sequence: CASRNSGGAFEQYF. The whole variable domain, filled in from reference TRBV11-2 and TRBJ2-7, reads EAGVAQSPRYKIIEKRQSVAFWCNPISGHATLYWYQQILGQGPKLLIQFQNNGVVDDSQLPKDRFSAERLKGVDSTLKIQPAKLEDSAVYLCASRNSGGAFEQYFGPGTRLTVT.

This clonotype was seen ten or more times. The chain recombines TRBV7-6 with TRBJ2-1; 8 nucleotides match TRBD2. V was clipped by 5 bases and J by 1 base; unmatched bases: 4. This CDR3 contains 15 residues. The V gene's germline CDR1 is SGHVS and CDR2 FNYEAQ. CDR3 coding DNA: TGTGCCAGCAGCATTAGCGGGGAGTCCTACAATGAGCAGTTCTTC. The encoded protein is CASSISGESYNEQFF.

This clonotype has at least ten counts. The chain joins TRBV7-9 to TRBJ1-1, with TRBD1 matching over 7 bases. This CDR3 has 15 amino acids. Germline V gene sequence: CDR1 SEHNR, CDR2 FQNEAQ (reference sequence). After removal of 5 bases from V and 3 bases from J, the junction contained 9 bases not matched to a gene. The DNA for the CDR3 is TGTGCCAGCAGCCCCAGGGGACAGTCAGACACTGAAGCTTTCTTT. Encoded protein: CASSPRGQSDTEAFF. The full variable domain, with the rest looked up from reference TRBV7-9 and TRBJ1-1, is DTGVSQNPRHKITKRGQNVTFRCDPISEHNRLYWYRQTLGQGPEFLTYFQNEAQLEKSRLLSDRFSAERPKGSFSTLEIQRTEQGDSAMYLCASSPRGQSDTEAFFGQGTRLTVV.

The rearrangement uses TRBV20-1 and TRBJ2-7; no reliable D call. The CDR3 consists of 11 residues. V lost 3 bases, J lost 1 base, and 4 bases lay in between. Germline CDR1 is DFQATT and CDR2 is SNEGSKA (reference sequence). In nucleotides, the CDR3 is TGCAGTGCTAGGGGGTCCTACGAGCAGTACTTC. Translating it yields CSARGSYEQYF.

This clonotype has just a few counts. The chain carries TRBV18 and TRBJ1-4; weak D call: TRBD1 (6 bases). V lost 1 base and J lost 0, with 24 bases in between. This CDR3 has 21 amino acids. Germline V lookup: CDR1 KGHSH, CDR2 LQKENI. CDR3 in DNA: TGTGCCAGCTCACCACGAGGTCGCGGGGGCAAAAAGACGGCAACTAATGAAAAACTGTTTTTT. As protein: CASSPRGRGGKKTATNEKLFF.

This chain's CDR3 is CASSRTDRNTGELFF. The CDR3 DNA follows: TGTGCCAGCAGCCGGACGGACCGAAACACCGGGGAGCTGTTTTTT. This chain links TRBV6-4 with TRBJ2-2, with D hard to call. The CDR3 spans 15 residues. V was clipped by 6 bases and J by 2 bases, with 13 bases between them. Germline CDR1 is MRHNA and CDR2 is SNTAGT.

The gene calls are TRBV5-1 and TRBJ1-1; 7 bases are shared with TRBD1. The junction had 2 bases not matched to a gene; V was cut back by 4 bases and J by 8 bases. Looked up from germline, CDR1 is SGHRS and CDR2 is YFSETQ. CDR3 length: 11 amino acids. The CDR3 reads CASSAGQEAFF. CDR3 DNA sequence: TGCGCCAGCAGCGCGGGACAGGAAGCTTTCTTT.

This clonotype has at least ten counts. CDR3 sequence: CASSSGLAGRIYEQYF. In DNA, the CDR3 is TGTGCCAGCAGCTCTGGACTAGCGGGGCGAATCTACGAGCAGTACTTC. The chain couples TRBV7-2 to TRBJ2-7; 12 positions match TRBD2. In germline, CDR1 is SGHTA, CDR2 FQGNSA. The CDR3 has 16 residues. V trimming: 4 bases; J trimming: 3 bases; junction bases outside the gene matches: 7.

This clonotype is labeled medium-sized (0.01 to 0.1%). The chain couples TRBV29-1 to TRBJ1-1; D possibly corresponds to TRBD1 (6 bases). The CDR3 is made up of 12 amino acids. The V gene lost 7 bases and the J gene lost 5 bases, with 14 bases spanning the gap. Germline-derived CDR1 and CDR2 are SQVTM and ANQGSEA. This CDR3 reads CSGKTGRTEAFF. The DNA of the CDR3 is TGCAGCGGCAAAACAGGGAGGACTGAAGCTTTCTTT. The variable domain in full, completed from reference TRBV29-1 and TRBJ1-1, reads SAVISQKPSRDICQRGTSLTIQCQVDSQVTMMFWYRQQPGQSLTLIATANQGSEATYESGFVIDKFPISRPNLTFSTLTVSNMSPEDSSIYLCSGKTGRTEAFFGQGTRLTVV.

The chain has TRBV5-1 and TRBJ1-2; 10 bases line up with TRBD1. This CDR3 is built from 17 residues. The ends lost 4 bases at V and 3 bases at J; junction bases unmatched: 12. CDR1 and CDR2 (germline): SGHRS, YFSETQ. CDR3 DNA sequence: TGCGCCAGCAGCACAGGACAGGGGGATGTATCCTACTATGGCTACACCTTC. Encoded protein: CASSTGQGDVSYYGYTF.

This clonotype came up many times. V is TRBV7-6 and J is TRBJ2-5, with D maybe TRBD2 (5 bases). This CDR3 is built from 16 residues. V lost 3 bases to trimming and J lost 7 bases, with 21 bases between them. Germline assignment: CDR1 SGHVS and CDR2 FNYEAQ. The CDR3 sequence is CASSFDRGGAGRTQYF. The CDR3 DNA follows: TGTGCCAGCAGCTTCGACCGTGGAGGTGCTGGTCGGACCCAGTACTTC.

This clonotype appeared many times. The CDR3 spells CASSLRVSPAGGRGEQYF. As DNA, the CDR3 is TGTGCCAGCAGTTTAAGAGTTTCCCCTGCGGGGGGGCGAGGCGAGCAGTACTTC. V is TRBV12-3 or TRBV12-4 and J is TRBJ2-7; 9 bases align to TRBD2. Losses at the gene ends were 2 bases for V and 6 bases for J; bases not matched to a gene: 17. The CDR3 has 18 residues.

The V call is TRBV11-2, the J call TRBJ2-5; no reliable D call. Trimming stripped 1 base from V and 2 bases from J, with 11 bases between. This CDR3 is 15 amino acids long. The germline CDR1 and CDR2 sequences are SGHAT and FQNNGV. The DNA of the CDR3 is TGTGCCAGCAGCTTAGCCTTTTCCTTACAAGAGACCCAGTACTTC. It specifies CASSLAFSLQETQYF.